One sample yielded the 27 T cell receptor beta chains listed below, sequenced in a study of CD4+ T cells in melanoma (dated by TCRdb to the early 2020s). Library preparation was by the immunoSEQ multiplex PCR assay. TCRdb took over this immuneACCESS table, retaining in-frame rearrangements with V and J assigned. Such tables are incomplete; in checked studies, under half of the missing clones stem from an unresolved V gene, and the remainder is unexplained. The table for this sample lists about 50,000 clones; about 91% of them were counted only once. The ten largest clones take up about 10% of the sample. The source material was peripheral blood. Receptors originate from a human donor with melanoma.

This clone appeared a single time. The V gene is TRBV10-3, the J gene TRBJ2-1, with 9 bases aligning to TRBD2. The germline gives CDR1 ENHRY, CDR2 SYGVKD. The trim removed 2 bases at V and 14 bases at J, leaving 13 bases unmatched. This CDR3 spans 15 amino acids. This CDR3 is CAISETILAGEWEFF. Written as DNA, the CDR3 is TGTGCCATCAGTGAGACGATACTAGCGGGCGAATGGGAGTTCTTC.

V gene TRBV19 combines with J gene TRBJ1-1; weak D call: TRBD1 (5 bases). The CDR3 consists of 14 residues. The V and J ends lost 3 bases and 5 bases respectively, with 13 bases between them. Per germline, CDR1 LNHDA and CDR2 SQIVND (reference sequence). Here the CDR3 DNA reads TGTGCCAGTAGTATCAAGACAGAGAATACTGAAGCTTTCTTT. Its protein product is CASSIKTENTEAFF.

The chain carries TRBV6-1 and TRBJ2-7; TRBD1 matches at 7 bases. Germline lookup yields CDR1 MNHNS and CDR2 SASEGT. This CDR3 has 15 amino acids. The V and J ends lost 1 base and 2 bases, in that order; junction bases with no gene match: 5. The CDR3 DNA is TGTGCCAGCAGTGAAGAAGGGACAGTAACCTACGAGCAGTACTTC. Protein: CASSEEGTVTYEQYF.

The rearrangement uses TRBV7-2 and TRBJ2-5, with 10 bases matching TRBD1. The V gene's germline CDR1 is SGHTA and CDR2 FQGNSA. The V and J ends lost 4 bases and 4 bases, in that order; junction bases with no gene match: 12. The CDR3 is 17 residues long. This CDR3 is CASSSPDRGLIRETQYF. As DNA, the CDR3 is TGTGCCAGCAGCTCCCCCGACAGGGGGCTTATTAGAGAGACCCAGTACTTC.

The rearrangement uses TRBV18 and TRBJ2-7, with D perhaps matching TRBD1 or TRBD2 (6 bases each). Germline V gene data show CDR1 as KGHSH and CDR2 as LQKENI. V was cut by 6 bases and J by 4 bases, with 16 bases left in between. The CDR3 consists of 14 residues. CDR3 nucleotides: TGTGCCAGCTCTCGTTTGGAGGGGGGATACGAGCAGTACTTC. The encoded protein is CASSRLEGGYEQYF.

This clone was counted a few times. Other DNA sequences within the sample encode an identical CDR3. The J gene is TRBJ1-1, the V gene TRBV18; D might be TRBD1 (5 bases). CDR1 is KGHSH and CDR2 is LQKENI in the germline V gene. This CDR3 has 14 residues. V lost 3 bases, J lost 3 bases, and 11 bases lay in between. CDR3 DNA sequence: TGTGCCAGCTCACCTCAGGGTGGGGACACTGAAGCTTTCTTT. This encodes CASSPQGGDTEAFF.

The chain links TRBV5-1 to TRBJ1-1; a weak D match, TRBD1 (5 bases). Trimming removed 1 base at V and 0 bases at J, with 10 bases between. Germline assignment: CDR1 SGHRS and CDR2 YFSETQ. CDR3 length: 15 amino acids. The CDR3 here is CASSLWGLMNTEAFF. DNA of the CDR3: TGCGCCAGCAGCTTGTGGGGACTTATGAACACTGAAGCTTTCTTT.

The CDR3 DNA sequence: TGTGCCATCAGAAACTTTGGGAGCTTTTCGTACAATGAGCAGTTCTTC. Amino acids: CAIRNFGSFSYNEQFF. The gene calls are TRBV10-3 and TRBJ2-1, with D perhaps TRBD2 (5 bases). Trimming took 6 bases from V and 4 from J, leaving 19 bases between them. The CDR3 runs to 16 residues. CDR1 ENHRY and CDR2 SYGVKD come from the germline V gene.

The chain recombines TRBV5-4 with TRBJ1-2; D is uncertain. The length of the CDR3 is 12 residues. Germline CDR1 is SGHNT and CDR2 is YYREEE (reference sequence). V was trimmed by 0 bases and J by 6 bases, leaving 6 bases between them. The DNA for the CDR3 is TGTGCCAGCAGCTTGGACGGGGATGGCTACACCTTC. Translation gives CASSLDGDGYTF.

The rearrangement joins TRBV18 to TRBJ1-1, with D perhaps TRBD1 (5 bases). Germline CDR1 KGHSH, CDR2 LQKENI. The CDR3 extends over 14 amino acids. The V end was cut by 4 bases, the J end by 1 base, with 10 bases between. The CDR3 DNA reads TGTGCCAGCTCACTGGTGGGGGGGAACACTGAAGCTTTCTTT. Its protein is CASSLVGGNTEAFF.

The chain uses TRBV9 and TRBJ1-2; D remains ambiguous. The CDR3 covers 14 residues. With 0 bases removed from V and 5 bases from J, the gap between germline ends came to 11 bases. Germline V lookup: CDR1 SGDLS, CDR2 YYNGEE. The CDR3 DNA reads as TGTGCCAGCAGCGTAGGCGTGAATGATTATGGCTACACCTTC. Its protein is CASSVGVNDYGYTF.

This clone was detected once. The V and J genes are TRBV4-3 and TRBJ2-3; 11 positions match TRBD2. CDR1 LGHNA and CDR2 YSLEER come from the germline V gene. The CDR3 totals 16 residues. The junction had 6 bases not matched to a gene; V was cut back by 3 bases and J by 4 bases. The CDR3 here is CASSQETSGAPDTQYF. CDR3 nucleotide sequence: TGCGCCAGCAGCCAGGAGACTAGCGGGGCCCCAGATACGCAGTATTTT.

V gene TRBV5-1 combines with J gene TRBJ2-3; D might be TRBD2 (6 bases). The CDR3 runs to 14 residues. The germline V gene has CDR1 SGHRS and CDR2 YFSETQ. The V gene lost 4 bases and the J gene lost 4 bases, with 13 bases spanning the gap. CDR3 nucleotides: TGCGCCAGCAGCCCTCGACTAGTCGCAGATACGCAGTATTTT. Its translation is CASSPRLVADTQYF.

The rearrangement uses TRBV19 and TRBJ1-1, with D perhaps TRBD1 (5 bases). Germline assignment: CDR1 LNHDA and CDR2 SQIVND (reference sequence). Trimming left V 7 bases short and J 12 bases short, with 18 bases between. The CDR3 extends over 12 amino acids. CDR3 residues: CASTPGGVGTFF. CDR3 nucleotides: TGTGCCAGTACCCCGGGGGGGGTTGGAACTTTCTTT.

By frequency in the sample, this clone is medium-sized. This chain uses TRBV25-1 with TRBJ1-2; possible D gene TRBD1, 5 bases. Germline loops: CDR1 MGHDK, CDR2 SYGVNS. V lost 9 bases and J lost 6, with 17 bases in between. The CDR3 consists of 13 residues. CDR3 amino acids: CARSGLTGDGYTF. CDR3 nucleotide sequence: TGTGCCAGATCGGGGCTAACCGGGGATGGCTACACCTTC.

This clone was found once. The CDR3 DNA sequence: TGCGCCAGCAGTGAGGGGGCGAGGGATACGCAGTATTTT. Translated, it gives CASSEGARDTQYF. The chain carries TRBV10-1 and TRBJ2-3; maybe TRBD1 (5 bases). This CDR3 comprises 13 residues. In germline, CDR1 is WNHNN, CDR2 SYGVQD (reference sequence). The V end was cut by 2 bases, the J end by 6 bases, with 9 bases between.

The V and J genes are TRBV9 and TRBJ2-5; D is ambiguous. The germline V gene has CDR1 SGDLS and CDR2 YYNGEE. The V gene lost 3 bases and the J gene lost 5 bases, with 20 bases spanning the gap. The CDR3 runs 16 residues. The CDR3 DNA follows: TGTGCCAGCAGCGCTGCGGACCTGCCTTCACGGGAGACCCAGTACTTC. Residues: CASSAADLPSRETQYF.

The CDR3 DNA sequence: TGCGCCAGCAGCCCAGGACAGGGAGATCAGCCCCAGCATTTT. Translated, it gives CASSPGQGDQPQHF. The V gene is TRBV5-1, the J gene TRBJ1-5; 8 nucleotides line up with TRBD1. The CDR3 runs 14 residues. The junction had 5 bases not matched to a gene; V was cut back by 4 bases and J by 5 bases. Germline V gene sequence: CDR1 SGHRS, CDR2 YFSETQ.

The CDR3, as DNA: TGTGCCAGCAGTGTTACAGTTGGAATGGATACGCAGTATTTT. Its protein product is CASSVTVGMDTQYF. The V and J genes are TRBV6-4 and TRBJ2-3; D not certain. The CDR3 loop spans 14 amino acids. Germline assignment: CDR1 MRHNA and CDR2 SNTAGT. Trimming cost V 4 bases and J 6 bases, with 14 bases left between them.

The chain uses TRBV9 and TRBJ1-2; 7 positions agree with TRBD1. CDR1 and CDR2 from the germline V gene are SGDLS and YYNGEE. This CDR3 comprises 13 residues. The ends lost 2 bases at V and 4 bases at J; junction bases unmatched: 2. The CDR3 region has the DNA TGTGCCAGCAGCGTGACAGGGACCTATGGCTACACCTTC. This codes for CASSVTGTYGYTF. Combining the CDR3 with reference TRBV9 and TRBJ1-2 gives the whole variable domain DSGVTQTPKHLITATGQRVTLRCSPRSGDLSVYWYQQSLDQGLQFLIQYYNGEERAKGNILERFSAQQFPDLHSELNLSSLELGDSALYFCASSVTGTYGYTFGSGTRLTVV.

The CDR3 region is CASSSPSASSYNEQFF. Written as DNA, the CDR3 is TGTGCCAGCAGCTCTCCTAGCGCCAGCTCCTACAATGAGCAGTTCTTC. The chain joins TRBV7-3 to TRBJ2-1, with TRBD2 as a possible D gene (6 bases). Trimming shortened V by 4 bases and J by 0 bases, and 13 bases separated the two germline ends. The length of the CDR3 is 16 residues. Germline V gene lookup returns CDR1 SGHTA and CDR2 FQGTGA.

The rearrangement uses TRBV19 and TRBJ2-1; D is perhaps TRBD1 (5 bases). Between the trimmed V and J ends, which lost 5 bases and 10 bases, there was a span of 15 bases. This CDR3 has 13 residues. CDR1 and CDR2 from the germline V gene are LNHDA and SQIVND (reference sequence). The CDR3 DNA follows: TGTGCCAGTAGTTGGGTTAGGGGTAGGGAGCAGTTCTTC. Translated: CASSWVRGREQFF. The full variable domain, rest sourced from reference TRBV19 and TRBJ2-1, is DGGITQSPKYLFRKEGQNVTLSCEQNLNHDAMYWYRQDPGQGLRLIYYSQIVNDFQKGDIAEGYSVSREKKESFPLTVTSAQKNPTAFYLCASSWVRGREQFFGPGTRLTVL.

The chain has TRBV15 and TRBJ2-5, with D maybe TRBD2 (5 bases). Looked up from germline, CDR1 is LNHNV and CDR2 is YYDKDF (reference sequence). Trimming cost V 2 bases and J 12 bases, with 16 bases left between them. This CDR3 is built from 13 residues. CDR3 DNA sequence: TGTGCCACCAGCAGAAGGTCCCGGGAACTTAAGTACTTC. This encodes CATSRRSRELKYF.

J is TRBJ1-1 and V is TRBV12-5; D call uncertain. Trimming left V 6 bases short and J 6 bases short, with 11 bases between. This CDR3 is built from 12 residues. Germline CDR1 reads LGHNT; CDR2 reads FRNRAP. The CDR3 bases are TGTGCTAGTGGACGGACGGGTGCTGAAGCTTTCTTT. Translated: CASGRTGAEAFF. The variable domain in full, with the rest retrieved from reference TRBV12-5 and TRBJ1-1, is DARVTQTPRHKVTEMGQEVTMRCQPILGHNTVFWYRQTMMQGLELLAYFRNRAPLDDSGMPKDRFSAEMPDATLATLKIQPSEPRDSAVYFCASGRTGAEAFFGQGTRLTVV.

The chain has TRBV21-1 and TRBJ1-5. TRBV21-1 is shown as a pseudogene. The CDR3 has 15 residues. This CDR3 reads CASSKKDREVQPQHF. DNA of the CDR3: TGTGCCAGCAGCAAAAAGGACCGAGAAGTTCAGCCCCAGCATTTT.

The V and J genes are TRBV11-2 and TRBJ1-1, with no clear D. Trimming took off 5 bases at V and 4 bases at J, with 14 bases between the two ends. The CDR3 has 14 residues. CDR1 and CDR2 (germline): SGHAT, FQNNGV. Here the CDR3 DNA reads TGTGCCAGCAGCCGGGCCTGGGCGCGCACTGAAGCTTTCTTT. It translates to CASSRAWARTEAFF.

The chain joins TRBV28 to TRBJ1-1; TRBD1 might be the D (5 bases). The CDR3 runs to 13 residues. Per the germline V gene, CDR1 is MDHEN and CDR2 is SYDVKM. V was trimmed by 10 bases and J by 2 bases, leaving 14 bases between them. The DNA of the CDR3 is TGTGCCACCGGGGGGAGCCTAAACACTGAAGCTTTCTTT. Translating gives CATGGSLNTEAFF. Supplemented by reference TRBV28 and TRBJ1-1, the full variable domain reads DVKVTQSSRYLVKRTGEKVFLECVQDMDHENMFWYRQDPGLGLRLIYFSYDVKMKEKGDIPEGYSVSREKKERFSLILESASTNQTSMYLCATGGSLNTEAFFGQGTRLTVV.